The 19 T cell receptor beta chains given below trace back to one sample, sequenced in a study of PD-L1 blockade in urothelial cancer. Sequencing used immunoSEQ multiplex PCR; TCRdb keeps in-frame clones, though not all of them. This sample has 65,000 to 80,000 clones, with less than 90% found just once. Sequenced material: PBMCs, taken around atezolizumab (anti-PD-L1) treatment. The receptors stem from a man between 70 and 80 years old with urothelial cancer.

The J gene is TRBJ2-2, the V gene TRBV9; tentatively, D is TRBD1 (6 bases). This CDR3 region has 19 residues. Trimming took off 0 bases at V and 1 base at J, with 19 bases between the two ends. Germline assignment: CDR1 SGDLS and CDR2 YYNGEE. CDR3: CASSVVSSKGGENTGELFF. The CDR3 region has the DNA TGTGCCAGCAGCGTAGTTTCCTCAAAAGGGGGTGAGAACACCGGGGAGCTGTTTTTT.

V usage is TRBV7-9 and J usage is TRBJ1-2; 7 bases are a match to TRBD1. Germline CDR1 and CDR2: SEHNR and FQNEAQ (reference sequence). The ends lost 4 bases at V and 0 bases at J; junction bases unmatched: 11. The CDR3 consists of 17 residues. CDR3 region: CASSYYRGPQSNYGYTF. CDR3 DNA: TGTGCCAGCAGCTACTACAGGGGTCCTCAATCTAACTATGGCTACACCTTC.

This clone occurred once. The CDR3 DNA reads TGTGCCAGCAGCGTAGAGAGCGGCAGTTCCTACGAGCAGTACTTC. Amino acids: CASSVESGSSYEQYF. This chain joins TRBV9 and TRBJ2-7; tentative D call: TRBD2 (5 bases). Trimming shortened V by 0 bases and J by 1 base, and 11 bases separated the two germline ends. Germline lookup yields CDR1 SGDLS and CDR2 YYNGEE. The CDR3 consists of 15 residues.

The rearrangement joins TRBV6-1 to TRBJ2-7, with 13 bases identical to TRBD2. The ends lost 4 bases at V and 2 bases at J; junction bases unmatched: 8. The germline CDR1 and CDR2 sequences are MNHNS and SASEGT. This CDR3 has 17 amino acids. The CDR3 reads CASSGGLAGAGAYEQYF. The DNA of the CDR3 is TGTGCCAGCAGTGGAGGACTAGCGGGGGCGGGGGCCTACGAGCAGTACTTC.

The chain is built from TRBV18 and TRBJ1-1; D might be TRBD1 (6 bases). Germline CDR1 and CDR2: KGHSH and LQKENI. The CDR3 has 15 amino acids. V lost 4 bases and J 0 bases, leaving 12 bases between the germline ends. The DNA for the CDR3 is TGTGCCAGCTCACTAGGGACACAGCTGAACACTGAAGCTTTCTTT. Translation gives CASSLGTQLNTEAFF.

The chain joins TRBV11-2 to TRBJ2-1, with D perhaps TRBD1 (5 bases). The CDR3 spans 14 residues. V lost 7 bases, J lost 7 bases, and 17 bases lay in between. Germline CDR1 SGHAT, CDR2 FQNNGV. The CDR3 DNA is TGTGCCAGCACCCCGGTCCCGTACAGGAATGAGCAGTTCTTC. It translates to CASTPVPYRNEQFF.

This chain uses TRBV9 with TRBJ2-2, with TRBD2 as a possible D gene (6 bases). The CDR3 spans 14 residues. V was pared by 6 bases and J by 3 bases, with 12 bases between. Looked up from germline, CDR1 is SGDLS and CDR2 is YYNGEE. Here the CDR3 DNA reads TGTGCCAGCACTCCCGGGACTTACACCGGGGAGCTGTTTTTT. Translation gives CASTPGTYTGELFF.

This clone was counted only a few times. The CDR3 here is CASSDSGGSVDTQYF. The CDR3 nucleotides read TGTGCCAGCAGTGACTCCGGCGGGAGCGTGGATACGCAGTATTTT. The rearrangement joins TRBV6-4 to TRBJ2-3, with 7 bases identical to TRBD2. Germline V gene sequence: CDR1 MRHNA, CDR2 SNTAGT. The ends lost 0 bases at V and 6 bases at J; junction bases unmatched: 6. CDR3 length equals 15 residues.

The V and J genes are TRBV14 and TRBJ2-7; possibly TRBD1 for D (5 bases). CDR1 SGHDN and CDR2 FVKESK come from the germline V gene. Trimming stripped 4 bases from V and 2 bases from J, with 15 bases between. The CDR3 is 15 amino acids. CDR3 amino acids: CASSPLGEGTYEQYF. CDR3 bases: TGTGCCAGCAGCCCTTTAGGGGAAGGCACCTACGAGCAGTACTTC.

The rearrangement joins TRBV5-6 to TRBJ2-7, with 7 bases identical to TRBD2. J gave up 1 base and V 6 bases, and 4 bases lay outside the gene matches. The CDR3 runs to 13 residues. Germline CDR1 and CDR2: SGHDT and YYEEEE. CDR3 bases: TGTGCCAGCACCGCCGGGAGGTCCTACGAGCAGTACTTC. Encoded protein: CASTAGRSYEQYF.

The chain combines TRBV27 with TRBJ1-4, with TRBD1 matching 8 bases. V was pared by 8 bases and J by 8 bases, with 13 bases of the junction left unmatched. CDR1 is MNHEY, CDR2 SMNVEV, per germline (reference sequence). CDR3 length: 15 amino acids. The CDR3, as DNA: TGTGCCAGCCATAGCCTTGGGACAGGTAAAGAAAAACTGTTTTTT. Translating it yields CASHSLGTGKEKLFF.

The sample holds one count of this clone. J is TRBJ2-5 and V is TRBV7-9; D remains ambiguous. V was pared by 5 bases and J by 3 bases, with 13 bases between. This CDR3 comprises 14 residues. In germline, CDR1 is SEHNR, CDR2 FQNEAQ (reference sequence). CDR3 amino acids: CASSGPPNEETQYF. In DNA form, the CDR3 reads TGTGCCAGCAGCGGGCCTCCCAACGAAGAGACCCAGTACTTC.

The chain recombines TRBV10-2 with TRBJ2-5; TRBD2 aligns across 7 bases. Trimming removed 5 bases from V and 4 bases from J; junction bases left unmatched: 7. Germline lookup yields CDR1 WSHSY and CDR2 SAAADI. The CDR3 covers 14 residues. Written as DNA, the CDR3 is TGCGCCAGCAGTAACGCGGGAGTTGGAGAGACCCAGTACTTC. Translation: CASSNAGVGETQYF.

The chain carries TRBV7-2 and TRBJ2-1; D is undetermined. Trimming cost V 3 bases and J 8 bases, with 11 bases left between them. This CDR3 region has 13 residues. CDR1 and CDR2 from the germline V gene are SGHTA and FQGNSA. This CDR3 reads CASSFGLFYEQFF. The DNA of the CDR3 is TGTGCCAGCAGCTTTGGGCTTTTCTATGAGCAGTTCTTC.

This clone was seen only once. The chain is built from TRBV28 and TRBJ2-4; tentatively, D is TRBD2 (6 bases). CDR1 MDHEN and CDR2 SYDVKM come from the germline V gene. There are 19 residues in the CDR3. Deletions cut 3 bases from V and 2 bases from J, with 23 bases between. The CDR3 sequence: CASSLGWALGRETKNIQYF. CDR3 sequence (DNA): TGTGCCAGCAGTTTGGGCTGGGCCCTAGGGCGGGAAACCAAAAACATTCAGTACTTC.

This chain links TRBV28 with TRBJ2-7; TRBD1 matches 7 bases. Germline lookup yields CDR1 MDHEN and CDR2 SYDVKM. There are 14 residues in the CDR3. V shed 3 bases, J shed 2 bases, and the junction held 4 bases outside the gene matches. The CDR3: CASSLTGKPYEQYF. In nucleotides, the CDR3 is TGTGCCAGCAGTTTGACAGGGAAACCCTACGAGCAGTACTTC. Looking up the rest from reference TRBV28 and TRBJ2-7 gives the full variable domain: DVKVTQSSRYLVKRTGEKVFLECVQDMDHENMFWYRQDPGLGLRLIYFSYDVKMKEKGDIPEGYSVSREKKERFSLILESASTNQTSMYLCASSLTGKPYEQYFGPGTRLTVT.

The chain has TRBV5-1 and TRBJ1-1, with 7 bases that match TRBD1. In germline, CDR1 is SGHRS, CDR2 YFSETQ. Unmatched junction bases numbered 9, after V lost 4 bases and J lost 9 bases. The CDR3 sequence is 13 residues long. The CDR3 DNA follows: TGCGCCAGCAGCACGGACAGGCCGGGGAAAGCTTTCTTT. Translation gives CASSTDRPGKAFF. Looking up the rest from reference TRBV5-1 and TRBJ1-1 gives the full variable domain: KAGVTQTPRYLIKTRGQQVTLSCSPISGHRSVSWYQQTPGQGLQFLFEYFSETQRNKGNFPGRFSGRQFSNSRSEMNVSTLELGDSALYLCASSTDRPGKAFFGQGTRLTVV.

This chain uses TRBV5-1 with TRBJ2-5, with 7 nucleotides matching TRBD1. CDR3 length equals 14 residues. Germline lookup yields CDR1 SGHRS and CDR2 YFSETQ. Unmatched junction bases numbered 4, after V lost 3 bases and J lost 2 bases. CDR3 sequence: CASSSGQLQETQYF. CDR3 bases: TGCGCCAGCAGCTCGGGACAGCTACAAGAGACCCAGTACTTC.

This chain uses TRBV28 with TRBJ2-5; 7 bases fit TRBD1. Germline V gene sequence: CDR1 MDHEN, CDR2 SYDVKM. The V segment lost 4 bases and the J segment 4 bases; nucleotides outside the gene matches: 6. This CDR3 has 14 residues. The CDR3 coding sequence is TGTGCCAGCAGTTGGAGACAGGGCGGAGAGACCCAGTACTTC. Protein sequence: CASSWRQGGETQYF.